Listed here is a single TCR beta chain. Its antigen is not known. As for treatment: oral pan-JAK inhibitor, 5-10 mg twice daily. RNA, once extracted, was reverse transcribed into cDNA for use as the sequencing template. The method was immunoSEQ multiplex PCR; TCRdb's version includes in-frame clones alone and lacks a portion of them. The repertoire holds some 120,000 clones, with roughly three fifths as singletons. This record belongs to a study of CD8+ T cells in alopecia areata. For the study at large: Twice a day, 5 to 10 mg of oral tofacitinib was administered to treated patients. Broader study findings: Against the mouse data, patients shared TCRs less clearly, possibly for HLA reasons. Many expanded lesional clones persisted in scalp and blood during tofacitinib. Scalp clonality, together with expanded CD8+ clones among the top 100, fell significantly with tofacitinib.

The sequence was collected from a human donor with alopecia areata. The specimen comprised CD8+ T cells sorted from blood, sampled at week 24, from a patient treated with tofacitinib.

The CDR3 loop reads CASSEARPLGTGELFF. In DNA, the CDR3 is TGTGCCAGCAGTGAAGCGCGCCCACTGGGAACCGGGGAGCTGTTTTTT. The genes are TRBV6-1 and TRBJ2-2; the D is unclear. The germline V and J ends were trimmed by 0 bases and 5 bases, with 13 bases remaining between them. Germline-derived CDR1 and CDR2 are MNHNS and SASEGT. The CDR3 sequence is 16 residues long.